The subject of this entry is one T cell receptor beta chain. Its cognate antigen is unknown. Documented time point: sample taken at primary tumor resection. Whole RNA, isolated from tumor, nontumor lung or frozen PBMC, was sequenced without prior sorting. Patients with untreated early-stage non-small cell lung cancer, numbering 72, were the donors. This entry comes from a study of spatial heterogeneity in lung cancer. At the level of the study: The count of detected beta-chain sequences consistently exceeded that of alpha-chain sequences. Findings of the study overall: Tumor TCRs that were ubiquitous and expanded showed up in blood more at resection than follow-up.

TCRdb analysed the 5' RACE reads with MiXCR anew, one entry per CDR3 protein. Here the sample spans some 85,000 distinct CDR3 sequences, 15% to 20% being singletons. The CDR3 spans 15 residues. Trimming took off 1 base at V and 1 base at J, with 8 bases between the two ends. Per the germline V gene, CDR1 is SGHAT and CDR2 is FQNNGV. The V gene is TRBV11-2, the J gene TRBJ1-5; D call uncertain. This specimen consisted of PBMCs, obtained at surgery. The TCR was taken from a male donor with early-stage non-small cell lung cancer. The CDR3 is CASSLVLGSNQPQHF. The DNA of the CDR3 is TGTGCCAGCAGCTTAGTCTTGGGGAGCAATCAGCCCCAGCATTTT.